Below, 17 T cell receptor beta chains from the same sample are listed, as sequenced in a study of OX40 agonist ivuxolimab in advanced cancers. Libraries were prepared by immunoSEQ multiplex PCR; TCRdb keeps only in-frame clonotypes and omits some of them. This sample carries around 60,000 clones, around 74% of them seen once, and the ten largest clones take roughly 11%. The specimen comprised CD4+ or CD8+ T cells sorted from blood, sampled in a trial of the OX40 agonist ivuxolimab. Receptor source: an adult with an advanced solid tumor such as melanoma, head and neck, liver or kidney cancer.

This rearrangement joins TRBV5-5 to TRBJ1-1; tentative D call: TRBD1 (5 bases). The germline V and J ends were trimmed by 6 bases and 7 bases, with 13 bases remaining between them. The length of the CDR3 is 12 residues. Germline V CDR1 and CDR2: SGHKS, YYEKEE (reference sequence). CDR3 coding DNA: TGTGCCAGCATTTTAACAGGCCTTGAAGCTTTCTTT. Encoded protein: CASILTGLEAFF. The full variable domain, in which reference TRBV5-5 and TRBJ1-1 provide the parts outside the CDR3, is DAGVTQSPTHLIKTRGQQVTLRCSPISGHKSVSWYQQVLGQGPQFIFQYYEKEERGRGNFPDRFSARQFPNYSSELNVNALLLGDSALYLCASILTGLEAFFGQGTRLTVV.

This clone was detected ten times or more. The chain uses TRBV2 and TRBJ2-7; D uncertain. The CDR3 is 15 amino acids. Germline V gene lookup returns CDR1 SNHLY and CDR2 FYNNEI. V shed 0 bases and J shed 0 bases, with 9 bases lying between them. The CDR3 bases are TGTGCCAGCAGTGAAGCGCAACACCGCTCCTACGAGCAGTACTTC. It is translated as CASSEAQHRSYEQYF.

This sequence joins TRBV7-9 and TRBJ1-4, with 8 positions matching TRBD1. This CDR3 comprises 15 residues. The germline CDR1 and CDR2 sequences are SEHNR and FQNEAQ (reference sequence). V was clipped by 1 base and J by 6 bases; unmatched bases: 4. CDR3 region: CASSLGQGNHEKLFF. The CDR3 DNA sequence: TGTGCCAGCAGCTTAGGACAGGGGAATCATGAAAAACTGTTTTTT.

For the CDR3, the DNA is TGCGCCAGCAGCCAAGGTCTGGGGGCGACCATCCTTGGGGCCAACGTCCTGACTTTC. Residues: CASSQGLGATILGANVLTF. The rearrangement uses TRBV4-3 and TRBJ2-6; D perhaps matches TRBD1 (6 bases). CDR1 and CDR2 (germline): LGHNA, YSLEER. The CDR3 length is 19 residues. The V and J ends lost 1 base and 3 bases respectively, with 19 bases between them.

The chain employs TRBV19 and TRBJ2-4; 9 nucleotides align to TRBD1. The germline gives CDR1 LNHDA, CDR2 SQIVND (reference sequence). The CDR3 totals 16 residues. With V trimmed by 7 bases and J by 8 bases, 15 bases remained unmatched. The CDR3 sequence is CASKTFSGTGLDIQYF. In DNA, the CDR3 is TGTGCCAGTAAGACTTTTTCCGGGACAGGGTTGGACATTCAGTACTTC.

The V call is TRBV6-5, the J call TRBJ2-3; D unresolved. Germline CDR1 MNHEY, CDR2 SVGAGI. Trimming stripped 0 bases from V and 7 bases from J, with 8 bases between. There are 13 residues in the CDR3. The CDR3 sequence is CASSYSMANTQYF. CDR3 coding DNA: TGTGCCAGCAGTTACTCGATGGCTAATACGCAGTATTTT.

The chain joins TRBV5-6 to TRBJ1-3; D not resolved. The CDR3 consists of 15 residues. The V gene lost 1 base and the J gene lost 0 bases, with 8 bases spanning the gap. Germline-derived CDR1 and CDR2 are SGHDT and YYEEEE. CDR3 sequence reads: CASSLRRTSGNTIYF. CDR3 DNA sequence: TGTGCCAGCAGCTTGAGGCGGACCTCTGGAAACACCATATATTTT.

J is TRBJ2-2 and V is TRBV5-1, with D possibly matching TRBD2 (5 bases). Looked up from germline, CDR1 is SGHRS and CDR2 is YFSETQ. The CDR3 runs 14 residues. CDR3 loop: CAGSSGENTGELFF. For the CDR3, the DNA is TGCGCGGGGTCGAGCGGAGAGAACACCGGGGAGCTGTTTTTT. Together with reference TRBV5-1 and TRBJ2-2, the CDR3 gives the full variable domain: KAGVTQTPRYLIKTRGQQVTLSCSPISGHRSVSWYQQTPGQGLQFLFEYFSETQRNKGNFPGRFSGRQFSNSRSEMNVSTLELGDSALYLCAGSSGENTGELFFGEGSRLTVL.

J is TRBJ1-1 and V is TRBV10-1; TRBD1 is a possible D gene (6 bases). CDR1 is WNHNN and CDR2 is SYGVQD in the germline V gene (reference sequence). The germline V and J ends were trimmed by 2 bases and 2 bases, with 18 bases remaining between them. The CDR3 is made up of 17 amino acids. The CDR3 region is CASSEPVNHRANTEAFF. Here the CDR3 DNA reads TGCGCCAGCAGTGAGCCCGTGAACCACAGGGCAAACACTGAAGCTTTCTTT.

V is TRBV5-8 and J is TRBJ1-3; weak D call: TRBD1 (6 bases). Germline V gene lookup returns CDR1 SGHTS and CDR2 YDEGEE. The CDR3 loop spans 18 amino acids. V was cut by 2 bases and J by 0 bases, with 18 bases left in between. In DNA, the CDR3 is TGTGCCAGCAGCTTTAATCGGGGGGGCAGGACCTCTGGAAACACCATATATTTT. Translating gives CASSFNRGGRTSGNTIYF.

The chain uses TRBV4-3 and TRBJ2-2; 9 nucleotides line up with TRBD2. The CDR3 runs to 18 residues. V was pared by 1 base and J by 1 base, with 7 bases of the junction left unmatched. Germline CDR1 LGHNA, CDR2 YSLEER. The CDR3 DNA reads TGCGCCAGCAGCCAAGCCCTCGCAGCGGGAGGGAACACCGGGGAGCTGTTTTTT. This translates into CASSQALAAGGNTGELFF.

The gene calls are TRBV14 and TRBJ1-1, with a tentative D call TRBD1 (6 bases). The V gene's germline CDR1 is SGHDN and CDR2 FVKESK. Trimming stripped 8 bases from V and 5 bases from J, with 12 bases between. The CDR3 spans 12 residues. CDR3 in amino acids: CASGYRDTEAFF. As DNA, the CDR3 is TGTGCCAGCGGCTACAGGGATACTGAAGCTTTCTTT.

The chain uses TRBV6-1 and TRBJ1-5, with D tentatively TRBD1 (6 bases). Trimming stripped 2 bases from V and 7 bases from J, with 15 bases between. The CDR3 contains 15 residues. CDR1 and CDR2 (germline): MNHNS, SASEGT. CDR3 in DNA: TGTGCCAGCAGTGAAAACTTTGGGGGCTTGCAGCCCCAGCATTTT. It is translated as CASSENFGGLQPQHF.

This clone was observed a handful of times. The rearrangement joins TRBV2 to TRBJ2-3, with TRBD2 identical over 7 bases. The CDR3 is 15 residues long. CDR1 and CDR2 from the germline V gene are SNHLY and FYNNEI. The junction had 3 bases not matched to a gene; V was cut back by 3 bases and J by 0 bases. This chain's CDR3 is CASSDGGGSTDTQYF. CDR3 DNA: TGTGCCAGCAGTGATGGCGGGGGAAGCACAGATACGCAGTATTTT.

The rearrangement links TRBV6-6 to TRBJ2-5; no definite D call. Gene TRBJ2-7 matches the end of the DNA better, so the J call may be wrong. The CDR3 runs to 15 residues. The V gene's germline CDR1 is MNHNY and CDR2 SVGAGI (reference sequence). The CDR3 sequence is CASSYSNDFSYEQYF. CDR3 DNA sequence: TGTGCCAGCAGTTACTCGAATGATTTCTCCTACGAGCAGTACTTC.

The chain carries TRBV30 and TRBJ2-5; 7 bases fit TRBD1. V lost 1 base to trimming and J lost 2 bases; unmatched junction nucleotides: 1. CDR3 length equals 13 residues. CDR1 and CDR2 from the germline V gene are GTSNPN and SVGIG (reference sequence). The CDR3 reads CAWSGGQQETQYF. CDR3 in DNA: TGTGCCTGGAGTGGGGGACAGCAAGAGACCCAGTACTTC.

The chain couples TRBV4-1 to TRBJ2-1, with TRBD2 matching over 7 bases. V was clipped by 2 bases and J by 10 bases; unmatched bases: 2. Germline-derived CDR1 and CDR2 are MGHRA and YSYEKL. The length of the CDR3 is 12 residues. CDR3 in DNA: TGCGCCAGCAGCCAAAGCGGGAACGAGCAGTTCTTC. Its translation is CASSQSGNEQFF.